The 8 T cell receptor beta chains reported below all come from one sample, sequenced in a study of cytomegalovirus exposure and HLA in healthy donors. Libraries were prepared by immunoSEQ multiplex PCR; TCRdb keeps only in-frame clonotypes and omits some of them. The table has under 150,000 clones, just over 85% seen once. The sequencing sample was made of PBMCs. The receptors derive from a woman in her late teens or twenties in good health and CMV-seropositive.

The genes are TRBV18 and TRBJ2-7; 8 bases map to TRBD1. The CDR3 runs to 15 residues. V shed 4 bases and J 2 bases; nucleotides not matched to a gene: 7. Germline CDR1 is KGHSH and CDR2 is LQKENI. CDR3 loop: CASSRGTGAPYEQYF. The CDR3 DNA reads TGTGCCAGCTCACGAGGGACAGGCGCACCCTACGAGCAGTACTTC.

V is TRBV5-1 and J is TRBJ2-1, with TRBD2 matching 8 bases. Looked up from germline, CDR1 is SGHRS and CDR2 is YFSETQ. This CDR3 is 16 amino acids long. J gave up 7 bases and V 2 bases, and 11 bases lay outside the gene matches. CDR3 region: CASSLQPAGAENEQFF. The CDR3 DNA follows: TGCGCCAGCAGCTTACAGCCAGCGGGAGCCGAGAATGAGCAGTTCTTC.

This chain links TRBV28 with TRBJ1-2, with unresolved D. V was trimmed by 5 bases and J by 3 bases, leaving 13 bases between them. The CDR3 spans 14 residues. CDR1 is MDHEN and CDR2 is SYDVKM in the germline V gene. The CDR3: CASSHPDGDYGYTF. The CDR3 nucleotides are TGTGCCAGCAGTCACCCTGACGGAGACTATGGCTACACCTTC.

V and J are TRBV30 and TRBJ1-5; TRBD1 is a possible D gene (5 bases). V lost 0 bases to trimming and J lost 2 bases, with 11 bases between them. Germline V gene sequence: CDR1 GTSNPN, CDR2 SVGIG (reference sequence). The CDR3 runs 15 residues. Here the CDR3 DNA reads TGTGCCTGGAGTGTACCAGGGATCGGCAATCAGCCCCAGCATTTT. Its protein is CAWSVPGIGNQPQHF.

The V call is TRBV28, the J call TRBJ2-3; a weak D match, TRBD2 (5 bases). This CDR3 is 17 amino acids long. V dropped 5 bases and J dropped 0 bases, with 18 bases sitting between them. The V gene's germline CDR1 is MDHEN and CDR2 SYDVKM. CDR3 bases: TGTGCCAGCAGTCTCCCCGAAGGACTGATAAGCACAGATACGCAGTATTTT. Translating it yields CASSLPEGLISTDTQYF.

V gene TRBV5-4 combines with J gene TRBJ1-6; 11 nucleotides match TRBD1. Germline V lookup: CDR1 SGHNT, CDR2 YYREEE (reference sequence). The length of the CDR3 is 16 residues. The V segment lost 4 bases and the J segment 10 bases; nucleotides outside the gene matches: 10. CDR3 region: CASSLGTGGDGSPLHF. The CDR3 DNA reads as TGTGCCAGCAGCCTAGGGACAGGGGGAGATGGGTCACCCCTCCACTTT.

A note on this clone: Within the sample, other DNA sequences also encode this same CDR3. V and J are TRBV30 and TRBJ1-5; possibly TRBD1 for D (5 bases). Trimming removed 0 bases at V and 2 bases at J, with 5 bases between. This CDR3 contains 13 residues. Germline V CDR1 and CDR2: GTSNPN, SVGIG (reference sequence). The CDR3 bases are TGTGCCTGGAGTGTAGGGGGCAATCAGCCCCAGCATTTT. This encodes CAWSVGGNQPQHF.

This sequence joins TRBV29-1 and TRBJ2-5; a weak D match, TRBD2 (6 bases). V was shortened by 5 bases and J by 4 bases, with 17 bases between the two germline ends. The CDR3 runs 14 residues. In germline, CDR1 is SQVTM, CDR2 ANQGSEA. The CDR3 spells CSVSGTGAGETQYF. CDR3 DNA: TGCAGCGTTTCCGGGACTGGGGCGGGAGAGACCCAGTACTTC.